The present T cell receptor beta chain was sequenced within a study of beta chain features in type 1 diabetes. Study-wide background: The study examined about 100 million sorted cells across all samples. Findings of the study overall: A possible short-template PCR bias applies equally to patients and controls. In comparison with healthy donors, patients had naive, central memory and Treg TCRB repertoires that appeared more similar.

The sequenced template was cDNA made from the entire isolated RNA. Measured with immunoSEQ multiplex PCR; TCRdb has only the in-frame clones, and not every one. The table records hundreds of thousands of clones, 15% to 17% of them present only once. The V end was cut by 5 bases, the J end by 2 bases, with 16 bases between. The CDR3 contains 15 residues. Germline-derived CDR1 and CDR2 are LNHDA and SQIVND (reference sequence). This clone turned up a few times. Antigen unknown. The V and J genes are TRBV19 and TRBJ2-7; D might be TRBD1 or TRBD2, each matching 5 bases. Specimen: naive CD4+ T cells from blood. This receptor was identified in a man younger than 35 in good health. The chain's CDR3 is CASSRAGTLAYEQYF. CDR3 in DNA: TGTGCCAGTAGTCGGGCTGGGACGTTGGCCTACGAGCAGTACTTC.